This is a list of T cell receptor beta chains from one sample in a study of T cell responses to AZD1222 COVID-19 vaccine. Here immunoSEQ multiplex PCR was the method, and the copy in TCRdb shows in-frame clones only, minus some. Found here are roughly 130,000 clones, around 90% of them singletons; the top ten hold over 2.5%. The sample was peripheral blood, taken on day 0 of AZD1222 vaccination. These receptors all stem from an adult in good health. CDR3s include the opening cysteine and the closing phenylalanine or tryptophan. D genes are given only for firm matches. Clone size is shown for a subset of rows, as once, few, many or a class of expanded clone.

d_call: NA; j_call: TRBJ2-7; v_call: TRBV15; clone_size: NA; cdr3_aa: CATSRDREYYEQYF; cdr3_nt: TGTGCCACCAGCAGAGACAGGGAATACTACGAGCAGTACTTC
d_call: NA; j_call: TRBJ1-5; v_call: TRBV10-3; clone_size: NA; cdr3_aa: CAISAGDNQPQHF; cdr3_nt: TGTGCCATCAGTGCGGGGGACAATCAGCCCCAGCATTTT
d_call: NA; j_call: TRBJ2-7; v_call: TRBV7-9; clone_size: NA; cdr3_aa: CASSLRADYEQYF; cdr3_nt: TGTGCCAGCAGCTTGAGGGCCGACTACGAGCAGTACTTC
d_call: TRBD2; j_call: TRBJ2-3; v_call: TRBV11-3; clone_size: NA; cdr3_aa: CASSSSGSREDTQYF; cdr3_nt: TGTGCCAGCAGCTCTAGCGGGAGTCGTGAAGATACGCAGTATTTT
d_call: TRBD2; j_call: TRBJ2-7; v_call: TRBV7-2; clone_size: NA; cdr3_aa: CASSRGLAFPYEQYF; cdr3_nt: TGTGCCAGCAGTCGGGGACTAGCGTTTCCCTACGAGCAGTACTTC
d_call: TRBD2; j_call: TRBJ2-5; v_call: TRBV2; clone_size: NA; cdr3_aa: CASKTSGSPRGETQYF; cdr3_nt: TGTGCCAGCAAGACTAGCGGGAGCCCAAGGGGGGAGACCCAGTACTTC
d_call: NA; j_call: TRBJ1-6; v_call: TRBV25-1; clone_size: NA; cdr3_aa: CASSDFGGGYGSPLHF; cdr3_nt: TGTGCCAGCAGTGATTTCGGGGGAGGGTACGGGTCACCCCTCCACTTT
d_call: TRBD1; j_call: TRBJ1-5; v_call: TRBV7-2; clone_size: NA; cdr3_aa: CASSIPNRGSQPQHF; cdr3_nt: TGTGCCAGCAGTATTCCGAACAGGGGGAGTCAGCCCCAGCATTTT
d_call: NA; j_call: TRBJ2-5; v_call: TRBV10-3; clone_size: NA; cdr3_aa: CAISGGQQETQYF; cdr3_nt: TGTGCCATCAGTGGAGGACAGCAAGAGACCCAGTACTTC
d_call: NA; j_call: TRBJ1-5; v_call: TRBV7-4; clone_size: NA; cdr3_aa: CASTGDEGGQPLSNQPQHF; cdr3_nt: TGTGCCAGCACGGGAGACGAGGGAGGACAACCCCTTAGCAATCAGCCCCAGCATTTT
d_call: NA; j_call: TRBJ1-3; v_call: TRBV7-3; clone_size: NA; cdr3_aa: CASSKDRSGNTIYF; cdr3_nt: TGTGCCAGCAGCAAAGACAGGTCTGGAAACACCATATATTTT
d_call: TRBD2; j_call: TRBJ2-4; v_call: TRBV4-1; clone_size: few; cdr3_aa: CASSQLLFGAGDQNIQYF; cdr3_nt: TGCGCCAGCAGCCAATTGCTCTTCGGGGCGGGAGATCAAAACATTCAGTACTTC
d_call: TRBD1; j_call: TRBJ2-3; v_call: TRBV3-1/TRBV3-2; clone_size: NA; cdr3_aa: CATGTGNPDTQYF; cdr3_nt: TGTGCCACTGGGACAGGGAATCCAGATACGCAGTATTTT
d_call: TRBD1; j_call: TRBJ1-4; v_call: TRBV7-9; clone_size: NA; cdr3_aa: CASRGQGAEEKLFF; cdr3_nt: TGTGCCAGCAGGGGACAGGGGGCAGAGGAAAAACTGTTTTTT
d_call: TRBD1; j_call: TRBJ1-2; v_call: TRBV5-1; clone_size: NA; cdr3_aa: CASSVTGDYGYTF; cdr3_nt: TGCGCCAGCAGCGTCACAGGGGACTATGGCTACACCTTC
d_call: TRBD1; j_call: TRBJ2-2; v_call: TRBV25-1; clone_size: NA; cdr3_aa: CASRKPGQGNTGELFF; cdr3_nt: TGTGCCAGCAGAAAGCCGGGACAGGGGAACACCGGGGAGCTGTTTTTT
d_call: TRBD1; j_call: TRBJ2-7; v_call: TRBV20-1; clone_size: NA; cdr3_aa: CSASLQGASHEQYF; cdr3_nt: TGCAGTGCTAGTCTGCAGGGGGCCTCCCACGAGCAGTACTTC
d_call: NA; j_call: TRBJ1-5; v_call: TRBV27; clone_size: NA; cdr3_aa: CASSYSGTAVVDQPQHF; cdr3_nt: TGTGCCAGCAGTTATTCCGGGACCGCTGTCGTTGATCAGCCCCAGCATTTT
d_call: NA; j_call: TRBJ1-4; v_call: TRBV7-9; clone_size: NA; cdr3_aa: CASSFSSGGGKLFF; cdr3_nt: TGTGCCAGCAGCTTTTCGTCAGGAGGTGGAAAACTGTTTTTT
d_call: NA; j_call: TRBJ2-6; v_call: TRBV6-5; clone_size: NA; cdr3_aa: CASSYSDNSGANVLTF; cdr3_nt: TGTGCCAGCAGTTACTCGGACAACTCTGGGGCCAACGTCCTGACTTTC
d_call: NA; j_call: TRBJ2-3; v_call: TRBV20-1; clone_size: NA; cdr3_aa: CSAEWTDTQYF; cdr3_nt: TGCAGTGCTGAGTGGACAGATACGCAGTATTTT
d_call: NA; j_call: TRBJ1-1; v_call: TRBV6-5; clone_size: NA; cdr3_aa: CASSPFLNTEAFF; cdr3_nt: TGTGCCAGCAGCCCCTTCCTTAACACTGAAGCTTTCTTT
d_call: NA; j_call: TRBJ1-2; v_call: TRBV4-3; clone_size: NA; cdr3_aa: CASSQDNRQGYTF; cdr3_nt: TGCGCCAGCAGCCAAGATAATCGACAAGGCTACACCTTC
d_call: NA; j_call: TRBJ1-4; v_call: TRBV18; clone_size: NA; cdr3_aa: CASSPSFRGTKDEKLFF; cdr3_nt: TGTGCCAGCTCACCGTCGTTTAGGGGCACGAAGGATGAAAAACTGTTTTTT
d_call: TRBD2; j_call: TRBJ2-7; v_call: TRBV28; clone_size: NA; cdr3_aa: CASASGGASYEQYF; cdr3_nt: TGTGCCAGCGCTAGCGGGGGGGCCTCCTACGAGCAGTACTTC
d_call: TRBD1; j_call: TRBJ1-2; v_call: TRBV5-6; clone_size: NA; cdr3_aa: CASRATGAVRGYTF; cdr3_nt: TGTGCCAGCAGAGCTACAGGGGCGGTCCGTGGCTACACCTTC